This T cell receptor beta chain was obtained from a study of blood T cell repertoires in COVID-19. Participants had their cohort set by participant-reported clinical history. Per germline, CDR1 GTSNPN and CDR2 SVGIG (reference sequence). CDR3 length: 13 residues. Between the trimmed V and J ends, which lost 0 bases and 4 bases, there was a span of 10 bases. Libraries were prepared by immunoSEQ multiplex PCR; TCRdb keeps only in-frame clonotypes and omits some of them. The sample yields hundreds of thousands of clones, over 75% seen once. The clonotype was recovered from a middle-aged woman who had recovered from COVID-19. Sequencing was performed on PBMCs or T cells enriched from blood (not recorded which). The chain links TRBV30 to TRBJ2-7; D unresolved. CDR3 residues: CAWSVFSGYEQYF. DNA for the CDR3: TGTGCCTGGAGTGTCTTTAGTGGTTACGAGCAGTACTTC.